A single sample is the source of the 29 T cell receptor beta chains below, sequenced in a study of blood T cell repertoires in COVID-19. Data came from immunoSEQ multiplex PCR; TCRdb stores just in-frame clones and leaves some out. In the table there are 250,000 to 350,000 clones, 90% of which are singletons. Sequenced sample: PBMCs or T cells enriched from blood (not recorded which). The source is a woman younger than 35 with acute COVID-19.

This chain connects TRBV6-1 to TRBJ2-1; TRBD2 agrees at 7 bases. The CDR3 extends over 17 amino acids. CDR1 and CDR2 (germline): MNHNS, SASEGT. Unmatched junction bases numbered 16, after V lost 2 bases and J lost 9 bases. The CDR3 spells CASSETALRGRGGEQFF. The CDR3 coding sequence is TGTGCCAGCAGTGAAACGGCCTTGCGCGGGAGAGGCGGTGAGCAGTTCTTC.

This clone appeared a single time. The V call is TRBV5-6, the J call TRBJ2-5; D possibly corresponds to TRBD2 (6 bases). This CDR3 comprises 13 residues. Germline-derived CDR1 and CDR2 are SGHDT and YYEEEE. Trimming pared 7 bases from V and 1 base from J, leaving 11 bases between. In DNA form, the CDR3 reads TGTGCCAGCGGCAGACTAGTCCAAGAGACCCAGTACTTC. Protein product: CASGRLVQETQYF.

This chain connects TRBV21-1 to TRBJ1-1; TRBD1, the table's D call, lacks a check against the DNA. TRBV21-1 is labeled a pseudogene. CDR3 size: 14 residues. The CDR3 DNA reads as TGTGCCAGCAGCAAAGATTGGTTGGGCCTGGCAGCTTTCTTT. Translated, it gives CASSKDWLGLAAFF.

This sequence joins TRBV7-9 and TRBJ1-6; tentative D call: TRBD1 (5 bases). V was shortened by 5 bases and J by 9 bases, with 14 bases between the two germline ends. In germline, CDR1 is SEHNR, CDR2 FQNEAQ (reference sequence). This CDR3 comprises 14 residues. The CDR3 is CASSPTDSFSPLHF. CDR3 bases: TGTGCCAGCAGCCCAACAGACAGCTTTTCACCCCTCCACTTT. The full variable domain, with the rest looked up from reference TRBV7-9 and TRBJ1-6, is DTGVSQNPRHKITKRGQNVTFRCDPISEHNRLYWYRQTLGQGPEFLTYFQNEAQLEKSRLLSDRFSAERPKGSFSTLEIQRTEQGDSAMYLCASSPTDSFSPLHFGNGTRLTVT.

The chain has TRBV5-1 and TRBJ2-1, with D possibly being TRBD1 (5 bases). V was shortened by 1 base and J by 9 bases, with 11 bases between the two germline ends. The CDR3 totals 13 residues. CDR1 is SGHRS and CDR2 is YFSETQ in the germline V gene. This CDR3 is CASSLQGQGEQFF. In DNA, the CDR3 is TGCGCCAGCAGCTTGCAAGGGCAGGGTGAGCAGTTCTTC.

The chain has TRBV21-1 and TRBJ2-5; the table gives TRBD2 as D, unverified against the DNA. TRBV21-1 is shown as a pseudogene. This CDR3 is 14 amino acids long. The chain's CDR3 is CASSKGIAGETQYF. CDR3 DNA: TGTGCCAGCAGCAAAGGTATCGCGGGGGAGACCCAGTACTTC.

The CDR3 sequence: CASSYSAGHTGELFF. The CDR3 DNA reads TGTGCCAGCAGTTACTCTGCGGGCCACACCGGGGAGCTGTTTTTT. The V gene is TRBV6-6, the J gene TRBJ2-2; D perhaps matches TRBD2 (5 bases). The V gene lost 0 bases and the J gene lost 3 bases, with 8 bases spanning the gap. The germline CDR1 and CDR2 sequences are MNHNY and SVGAGI (reference sequence). CDR3 size: 15 residues.

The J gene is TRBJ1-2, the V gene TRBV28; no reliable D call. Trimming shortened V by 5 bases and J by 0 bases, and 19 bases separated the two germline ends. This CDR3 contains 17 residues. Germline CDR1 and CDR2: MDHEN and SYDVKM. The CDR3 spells CASSLPVASGANYGYTF. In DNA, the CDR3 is TGTGCCAGCAGTCTACCTGTGGCCAGCGGAGCTAACTATGGCTACACCTTC.

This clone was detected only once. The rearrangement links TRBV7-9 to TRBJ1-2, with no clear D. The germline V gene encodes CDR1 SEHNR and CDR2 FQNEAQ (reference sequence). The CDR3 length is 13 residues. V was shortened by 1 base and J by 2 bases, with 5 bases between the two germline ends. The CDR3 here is CASSLGGNYGYTF. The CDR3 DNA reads TGTGCCAGCAGCTTAGGAGGCAACTATGGCTACACCTTC.

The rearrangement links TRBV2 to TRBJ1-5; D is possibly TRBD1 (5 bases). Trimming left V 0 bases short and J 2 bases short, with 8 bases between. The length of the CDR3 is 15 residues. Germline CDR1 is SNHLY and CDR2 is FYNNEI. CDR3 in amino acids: CASSEALRGNQPQHF. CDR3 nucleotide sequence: TGTGCCAGCAGTGAAGCGCTCAGGGGCAATCAGCCCCAGCATTTT.

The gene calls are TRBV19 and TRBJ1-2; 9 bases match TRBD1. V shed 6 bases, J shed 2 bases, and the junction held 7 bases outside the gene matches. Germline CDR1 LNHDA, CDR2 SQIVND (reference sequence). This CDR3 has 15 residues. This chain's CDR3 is CASSILDRGNYGYTF. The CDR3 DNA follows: TGTGCCAGTAGCATCTTGGACAGGGGAAACTATGGCTACACCTTC.

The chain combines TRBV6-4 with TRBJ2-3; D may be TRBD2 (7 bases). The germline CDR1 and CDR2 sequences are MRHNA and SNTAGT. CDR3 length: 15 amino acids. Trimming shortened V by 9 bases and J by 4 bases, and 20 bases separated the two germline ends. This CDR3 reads CASSRGASDADTQYF. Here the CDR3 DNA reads TGTGCCAGTTCCCGGGGGGCTAGCGACGCAGATACGCAGTATTTT.

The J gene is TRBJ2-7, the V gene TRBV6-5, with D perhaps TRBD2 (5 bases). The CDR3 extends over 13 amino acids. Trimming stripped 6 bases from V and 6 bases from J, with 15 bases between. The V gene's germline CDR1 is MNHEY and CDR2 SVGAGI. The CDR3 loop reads CASSHGRAGEQYF. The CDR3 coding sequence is TGTGCCAGCAGCCACGGGCGGGCGGGCGAGCAGTACTTC.

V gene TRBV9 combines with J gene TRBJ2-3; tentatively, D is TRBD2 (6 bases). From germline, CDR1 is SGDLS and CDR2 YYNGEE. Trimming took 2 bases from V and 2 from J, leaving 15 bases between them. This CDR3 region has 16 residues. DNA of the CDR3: TGTGCCAGCAGCGTTCGGGCTAGCGCGTACACAGATACGCAGTATTTT. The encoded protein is CASSVRASAYTDTQYF.

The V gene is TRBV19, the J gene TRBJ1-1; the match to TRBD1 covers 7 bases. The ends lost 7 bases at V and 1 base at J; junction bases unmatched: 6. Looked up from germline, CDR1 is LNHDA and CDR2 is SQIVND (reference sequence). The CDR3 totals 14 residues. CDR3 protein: CASNLRDRNTEAFF. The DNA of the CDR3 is TGTGCCAGTAACCTCCGGGACAGGAACACTGAAGCTTTCTTT.

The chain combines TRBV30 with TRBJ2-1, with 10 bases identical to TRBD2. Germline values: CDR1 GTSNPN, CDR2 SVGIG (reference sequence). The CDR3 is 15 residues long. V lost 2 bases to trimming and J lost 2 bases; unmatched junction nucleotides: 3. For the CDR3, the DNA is TGTGCCTGGAGTCCAGCGGGAGGGCCCTACAATGAGCAGTTCTTC. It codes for CAWSPAGGPYNEQFF.

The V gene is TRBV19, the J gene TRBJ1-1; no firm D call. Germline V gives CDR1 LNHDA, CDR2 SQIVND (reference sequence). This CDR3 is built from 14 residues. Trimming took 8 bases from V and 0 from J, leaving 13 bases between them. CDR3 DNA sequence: TGTGCCAGTTCTCCTAGCCCCCTGAACACTGAAGCTTTCTTT. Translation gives CASSPSPLNTEAFF.

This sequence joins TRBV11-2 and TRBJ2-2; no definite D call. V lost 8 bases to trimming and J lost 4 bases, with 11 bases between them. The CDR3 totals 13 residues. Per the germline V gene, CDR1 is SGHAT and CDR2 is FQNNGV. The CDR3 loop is CASLFPLTGELFF. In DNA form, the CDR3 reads TGTGCCAGCTTATTCCCCCTCACCGGGGAGCTGTTTTTT.

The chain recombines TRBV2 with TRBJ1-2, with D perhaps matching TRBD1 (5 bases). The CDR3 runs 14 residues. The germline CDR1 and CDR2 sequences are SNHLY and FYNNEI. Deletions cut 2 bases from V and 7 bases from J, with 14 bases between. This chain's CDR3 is CASSERGGFLGYTF. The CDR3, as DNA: TGTGCCAGCAGTGAACGGGGGGGATTCCTTGGCTACACCTTC.

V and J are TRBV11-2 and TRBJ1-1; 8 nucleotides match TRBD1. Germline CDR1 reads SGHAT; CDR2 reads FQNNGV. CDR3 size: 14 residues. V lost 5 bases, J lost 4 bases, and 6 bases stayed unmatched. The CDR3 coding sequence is TGTGCCAGCAGCCCCCGAGACAGGGGCACTGAAGCTTTCTTT. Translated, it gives CASSPRDRGTEAFF.

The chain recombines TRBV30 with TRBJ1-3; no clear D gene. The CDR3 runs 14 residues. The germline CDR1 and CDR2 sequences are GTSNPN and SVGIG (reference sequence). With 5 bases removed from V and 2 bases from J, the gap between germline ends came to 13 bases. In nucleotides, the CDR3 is TGTGCCTGGCAAGCGGGATATCCTGGAAACACCATATATTTT. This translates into CAWQAGYPGNTIYF.

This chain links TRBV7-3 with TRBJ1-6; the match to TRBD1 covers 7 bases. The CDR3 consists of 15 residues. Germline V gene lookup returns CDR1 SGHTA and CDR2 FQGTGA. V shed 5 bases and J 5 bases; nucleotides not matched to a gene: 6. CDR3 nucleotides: TGTGCCAGCAGCCAGGGGGACAGTAATAATTCACCCCTCCACTTT. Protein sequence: CASSQGDSNNSPLHF.

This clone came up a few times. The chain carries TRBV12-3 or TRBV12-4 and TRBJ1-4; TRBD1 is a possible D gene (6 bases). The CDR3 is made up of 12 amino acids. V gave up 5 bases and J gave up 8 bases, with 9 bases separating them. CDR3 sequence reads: CASSPDREKLFF. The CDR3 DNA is TGTGCCAGCAGTCCCGACAGGGAAAAACTGTTTTTT.

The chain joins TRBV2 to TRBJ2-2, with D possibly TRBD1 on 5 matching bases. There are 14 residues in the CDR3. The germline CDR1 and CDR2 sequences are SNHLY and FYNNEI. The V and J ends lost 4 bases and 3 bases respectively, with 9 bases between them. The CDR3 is CASSVQGHTGELFF. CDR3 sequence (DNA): TGTGCCAGCAGTGTTCAGGGCCACACCGGGGAGCTGTTTTTT. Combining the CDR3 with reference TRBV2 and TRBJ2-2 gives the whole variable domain EPEVTQTPSHQVTQMGQEVILRCVPISNHLYFYWYRQILGQKVEFLVSFYNNEISEKSEIFDDQFSVERPDGSNFTLKIRSTKLEDSAMYFCASSVQGHTGELFFGEGSRLTVL.

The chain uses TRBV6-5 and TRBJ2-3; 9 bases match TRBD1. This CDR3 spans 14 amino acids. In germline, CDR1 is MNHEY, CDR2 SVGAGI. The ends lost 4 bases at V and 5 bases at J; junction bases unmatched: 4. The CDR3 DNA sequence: TGTGCCAGCAGTTTCAGGACAGGGGAAGATACGCAGTATTTT. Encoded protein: CASSFRTGEDTQYF.

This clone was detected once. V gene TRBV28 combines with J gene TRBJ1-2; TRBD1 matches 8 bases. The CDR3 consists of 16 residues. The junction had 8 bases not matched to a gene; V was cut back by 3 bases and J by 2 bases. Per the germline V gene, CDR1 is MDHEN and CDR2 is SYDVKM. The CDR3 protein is CASSFLYRGRNYGYTF. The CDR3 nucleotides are TGTGCCAGCAGTTTTCTCTACAGGGGGAGGAACTATGGCTACACCTTC.

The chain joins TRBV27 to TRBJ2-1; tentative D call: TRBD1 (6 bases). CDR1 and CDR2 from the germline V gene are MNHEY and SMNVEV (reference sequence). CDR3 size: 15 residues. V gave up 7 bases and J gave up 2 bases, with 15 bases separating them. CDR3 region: CASTYNRVPYNEQFF. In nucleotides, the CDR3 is TGTGCCAGCACCTATAACAGGGTCCCCTACAATGAGCAGTTCTTC.

The CDR3 coding sequence is TGTGCCAGCAGCCCCATCCGGGACTCTTTCTTCAATGAGCAGTTCTTC. Its protein is CASSPIRDSFFNEQFF. The chain links TRBV27 to TRBJ2-1; TRBD2 is a possible D gene (6 bases). The length of the CDR3 is 16 residues. The V and J ends lost 6 bases and 6 bases respectively, with 21 bases between them. Germline V gene data show CDR1 as MNHEY and CDR2 as SMNVEV (reference sequence).

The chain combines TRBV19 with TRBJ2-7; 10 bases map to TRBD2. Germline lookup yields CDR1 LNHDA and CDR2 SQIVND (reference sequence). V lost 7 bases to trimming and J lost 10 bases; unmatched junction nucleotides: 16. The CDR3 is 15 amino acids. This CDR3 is CASTPAGTSEKNQYF. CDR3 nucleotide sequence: TGTGCCAGTACCCCAGCCGGGACTAGCGAGAAAAATCAGTACTTC.